This T cell receptor (beta chain) originates from a study of blood T cell repertoires in COVID-19 (dated by TCRdb to about 2020). About the full investigation: Samples covering the acute and convalescent phases of COVID-19 were provided by collaborators in the United States, Italy and Spain. Samples were obtained from the ongoing ImmuneRACE study (first 160 participants) and from roughly 1,300 subjects provided by 6 global collaborators. The material from the prospective study consisted of cDNA or gDNA derived from T cells, B-cell-depleted T cells, or PBMCs. A de-identified subject ID, COVID-19 status, age in years and sex were almost always included in the sample metadata. The repertoires were made available in a free public database intended to serve as a resource for research on the immune response to SARS-CoV-2. Where available, HLA class I and class II types were taken from metadata supplied by the sample provider and were not determined by assay-based typing. Deeply sampled blood TCRbeta repertoires from subjects exposed to, actively infected with, or recovered from COVID-19 were included in the dataset.

Participants in the prospective study were aged roughly 18 to 100 years, lived in over 20 United States geographic areas, and enrolled through a virtual design. Cohort assignment in the prospective study relied on participant-reported clinical history from a screening survey and a study questionnaire. Recovered participants in ImmuneRACE Cohort 3 were defined as having two consecutive negative NP/OP PCR tests, clearance from a healthcare professional, or resolution of symptoms. In the prospective study, whole blood, serum and a nasopharyngeal or oropharyngeal swab were collected from each participant by mobile phlebotomists. Participants in the prospective study had the option to provide additional blood draws and questionnaires over an approximately two-month period. Prospective study blood samples were shipped either frozen or at room temperature before DNA extraction. A note on this clone: Its antigen is unknown. Per-base quality was not reported, and no clone a single base away is much larger than it.

TCRbeta CDR3 regions were amplified from genomic DNA by means of the immunoSEQ Assay, a bias-controlled multiplex PCR. The authors' pipeline ran thus. Nucleated cell counts per sample were estimated from amplification of reference gene primers within the assay. Sequence reads were collapsed and filtered to measure the absolute abundance of every unique TCRbeta CDR3 rearrangement. For each sample, productive Simpson clonality was calculated as the square root of Simpson's diversity index across productive rearrangements. In its TCRdb copy, this immuneACCESS table keeps in-frame sequences only and misses some clones. Where compared with another copy, unresolved V genes explain less than half of these, and the others have no known cause. V and J calls and clone size are as listed in that table; D and trimming were resolved from the DNA. Across this sample there are 200,000 to 250,000 clones, with roughly 88% seen only once. The top ten clonotypes cover approximately 2.1% of the sample.

The full study reports these points: How much clinical and demographic metadata was included differed by source and by participant, and the metadata was provided uncurated.

The germline ends are 7 bases apart after V is trimmed by 4 bases and J by 6 bases. According to the germline V gene, CDR1 reads SNHLY and CDR2 reads FYNNEI. Including cysteine and phenylalanine, the CDR3 has 11 amino acids. The kept DNA is CDR3 alone, 33 bases in frame from the first base. Sequenced material: PBMCs or T cells enriched from blood (not recorded which). The sequence came from a woman aged 50 to 60 who had recovered from COVID-19. The chain employs TRBV2 and TRBJ2-7; the best D guess is TRBD1, with 5 bases matching. The bases are TGTGCCAGCAGTGTAGGGGTCGAGCAGTACTTC. The encoded protein is CASSVGVEQYF.